This TCR beta chain was captured in a study of identical twins. With 6 bases removed from V and 2 bases from J, the gap between germline ends came to 17 bases. The germline CDR1 and CDR2 sequences are SGHRS and YFSETQ. CDR3 length equals 15 residues. TCRdb re-called the 5' RACE reads with MiXCR, one entry per CDR3 protein. The data hold about 530,000 distinct CDR3 sequences, with around 15% observed a single time. This clonotype was seen at least ten times. This same sample was also part of a study on yellow fever vaccine responses in identical twins.

Sequenced sample: CD4+ T cells sorted from blood. The V gene is TRBV5-1, the J gene TRBJ1-1; TRBD1 might be the D (6 bases). The sequence was collected from a young woman in good health. In DNA form, the CDR3 reads TGCGCCAGCACCGCCCTGGACAGTAGAAACACTGAAGCTTTCTTT. Translating it yields CASTALDSRNTEAFF.